The 21 T cell receptor beta chains reported below all come from one sample, sequenced in a study of blood T cell repertoires in COVID-19. Sequenced by immunoSEQ multiplex PCR; TCRdb stores in-frame clones only, minus some. The table has hundreds of thousands of clones, around nine tenths seen once; the top ten hold 3%. The sample consisted of peripheral blood. The receptors stem from a man in his 60s with acute or convalescent COVID-19.

In this sample, this clone turned up once. J is TRBJ2-2 and V is TRBV3-1 (or the pseudogene TRBV3-2); D is possibly TRBD1 (5 bases). The V gene lost 8 bases and the J gene lost 6 bases, with 10 bases spanning the gap. This CDR3 is 12 amino acids long. Germline V lookup: CDR1 LGHDT, CDR2 YNNKEL (reference sequence). The CDR3 sequence is CASHRTAGELFF. The CDR3 region has the DNA TGTGCCAGCCACAGGACCGCCGGGGAGCTGTTTTTT.

Only one count was recorded for this clone. This rearrangement joins TRBV7-3 to TRBJ2-1, with D possibly TRBD2 on 7 matching bases. Trimming pared 1 base from V and 2 bases from J, leaving 12 bases between. CDR3 length equals 16 residues. Germline values: CDR1 SGHTA, CDR2 FQGTGA. The CDR3 DNA sequence: TGTGCCAGCAGCTTAAGAACGGGGGGCGCCTACAATGAGCAGTTCTTC. Its translation is CASSLRTGGAYNEQFF.

The chain links TRBV6-5 to TRBJ1-6; D ambiguous. This CDR3 spans 15 amino acids. Germline V gives CDR1 MNHEY, CDR2 SVGAGI. Trimming removed 0 bases from V and 5 bases from J, with 8 bases in between. The CDR3 loop is CASSYSAGHNSPLHF. The CDR3 DNA sequence: TGTGCCAGCAGTTACTCGGCGGGCCATAATTCACCCCTCCACTTT.

The chain recombines TRBV7-9 with TRBJ1-4; the match to TRBD1 covers 9 bases. The junction had 15 bases not matched to a gene; V was cut back by 8 bases and J by 5 bases. CDR1 is SEHNR and CDR2 is FQNEAQ in the germline V gene (reference sequence). The CDR3 runs 17 residues. CDR3 amino acids: CASAQIPGQGPNEKLFF. As DNA, the CDR3 is TGTGCCAGCGCCCAGATCCCGGGACAGGGCCCCAATGAAAAACTGTTTTTT.

The count of this clone is one. The gene calls are TRBV5-1 and TRBJ2-3, with D perhaps matching TRBD2 (7 bases). Germline-derived CDR1 and CDR2 are SGHRS and YFSETQ. V lost 0 bases to trimming and J lost 6 bases, with 14 bases between them. The CDR3 spans 15 residues. CDR3 region: CASSLAGGRLDTQYF. The CDR3 nucleotides are TGCGCCAGCAGCTTGGCGGGGGGCCGGTTGGATACGCAGTATTTT.

CDR3 coding DNA: TGTGCCAGCAGCTCTAATCAGGGGGCTGGTGGCTACACCTTC. It translates to CASSSNQGAGGYTF. V usage is TRBV5-4 and J usage is TRBJ1-2, with TRBD1 identical over 8 bases. CDR3 length: 14 residues. Germline assignment: CDR1 SGHNT and CDR2 YYREEE (reference sequence). J lost 7 bases, V lost 3 bases, and 8 bases had no gene match.

The chain employs TRBV19 and TRBJ1-5; D is unresolved. The germline V and J ends were trimmed by 2 bases and 4 bases, with 6 bases remaining between them. This CDR3 spans 13 amino acids. The germline CDR1 and CDR2 sequences are LNHDA and SQIVND (reference sequence). CDR3 protein: CASSILPNQPQHF. The CDR3 bases are TGTGCCAGTAGTATACTTCCGAATCAGCCCCAGCATTTT.

As concerns this clone: In the same sample, other DNA sequences code for this CDR3. The chain carries TRBV12-3 or TRBV12-4 and TRBJ1-1; the match to TRBD1 covers 8 bases. This CDR3 has 13 amino acids. V lost 4 bases to trimming and J lost 5 bases; unmatched junction nucleotides: 3. The CDR3 nucleotides are TGTGCCAGCAGTTCCACAGGGGGAACTGAAGCTTTCTTT. Its translation: CASSSTGGTEAFF.

This rearrangement joins TRBV15 to TRBJ2-1; tentatively, D is TRBD1 (6 bases). The CDR3 sequence is 16 residues long. Deletions cut 5 bases from V and 0 bases from J, with 14 bases between. Germline CDR1 reads LNHNV; CDR2 reads YYDKDF (reference sequence). The CDR3 here is CATSEQGLSSYNEQFF. The DNA of the CDR3 is TGTGCCACCAGCGAGCAGGGGTTAAGCTCCTACAATGAGCAGTTCTTC.

This clone has a handful of counts. J is TRBJ2-7 and V is TRBV28, with 9 bases fitting TRBD2. Germline loops: CDR1 MDHEN, CDR2 SYDVKM. The CDR3 consists of 14 residues. The V gene end was trimmed by 8 bases and the J gene end by 0 bases; junction bases not matched to a gene: 5. As DNA, the CDR3 is TGTGCCAGCCGGCGGGGGGGGAGCTCCTACGAGCAGTACTTC. It specifies CASRRGGSSYEQYF.

The rearrangement joins TRBV7-3 to TRBJ2-5, with 9 bases identical to TRBD1. The CDR3 contains 17 residues. V trimming: 1 base; J trimming: 7 bases; junction bases outside the gene matches: 13. Germline values: CDR1 SGHTA, CDR2 FQGTGA. CDR3 bases: TGTGCCAGCAGCTTAAACGCCGGACAGGGGCCGAGGGGGACCCAGTACTTC. This translates into CASSLNAGQGPRGTQYF.

The rearrangement links TRBV9 to TRBJ2-7, with D possibly TRBD1 on 6 matching bases. V was clipped by 7 bases and J by 2 bases, with 16 bases between them. The CDR3 has 14 residues. Germline V gives CDR1 SGDLS, CDR2 YYNGEE. The CDR3, as DNA: TGTGCCAGCTCTGGGACACCCTTCGCCTACGAGCAGTACTTC. The encoded protein is CASSGTPFAYEQYF.

The V and J genes are TRBV28 and TRBJ2-3; tentative D call: TRBD2 (5 bases). CDR1 is MDHEN, CDR2 SYDVKM, per germline. With 1 base removed from V and 2 bases from J, the gap between germline ends came to 25 bases. The length of the CDR3 is 20 residues. CDR3 bases: TGTGCCAGCAGTTTATTTGGCAGGTTCGGATCGGAGGTCCCCACAGATACGCAGTATTTT. Its protein is CASSLFGRFGSEVPTDTQYF.

The table lists this clone with a count of one. The rearrangement joins TRBV4-1 to TRBJ1-5, with D maybe TRBD1 (5 bases). The CDR3 runs to 18 residues. The germline V and J ends were trimmed by 0 bases and 3 bases, with 18 bases remaining between them. Per the germline V gene, CDR1 is MGHRA and CDR2 is YSYEKL. The CDR3 nucleotides read TGCGCCAGCAGCCAAGATCTGAATCTCGGCAGGGCCAATCAGCCCCAGCATTTT. Amino acids: CASSQDLNLGRANQPQHF.

The CDR3 DNA sequence: TGTGCCAGCAGGACTAGCGGGGGGGCCACTGATACGCAGTATTTT. It specifies CASRTSGGATDTQYF. The chain recombines TRBV28 with TRBJ2-3; 14 bases fit TRBD2. Germline V gene lookup returns CDR1 MDHEN and CDR2 SYDVKM. The CDR3 runs to 15 residues. J gave up 6 bases and V 6 bases, and 5 bases lay outside the gene matches.

This clone was counted a few times. This chain joins TRBV27 and TRBJ1-1, with D perhaps TRBD1 (6 bases). The CDR3 spans 14 residues. Trimming removed 0 bases at V and 1 base at J, with 6 bases between. Germline-derived CDR1 and CDR2 are MNHEY and SMNVEV (reference sequence). CDR3 protein: CASSLSRGNTEAFF. The CDR3 nucleotides read TGTGCCAGCAGTTTATCCAGGGGGAACACTGAAGCTTTCTTT.

The chain is built from TRBV29-1 and TRBJ2-3, with D perhaps matching TRBD1 (6 bases). The CDR3 extends over 14 amino acids. The germline V gene has CDR1 SQVTM and CDR2 ANQGSEA. The V end was cut by 4 bases, the J end by 0 bases, with 11 bases between. This chain's CDR3 is CSVGVQGSTDTQYF. The DNA for the CDR3 is TGCAGCGTTGGCGTACAGGGAAGCACAGATACGCAGTATTTT.

The chain couples TRBV4-3 to TRBJ2-5; D possibly corresponds to TRBD2 (6 bases). V was pared by 4 bases and J by 4 bases, with 10 bases between. The CDR3 is 13 residues long. Germline CDR1 is LGHNA and CDR2 is YSLEER. CDR3 coding DNA: TGCGCCAGCAGCCCAGGACTACGAGAGACCCAGTACTTC. Encoded protein: CASSPGLRETQYF.

Only a few counts were recorded for this clone. The rearrangement links TRBV7-6 to TRBJ2-1; 12 nucleotides match TRBD2. CDR1 and CDR2 from the germline V gene are SGHVS and FNYEAQ. The CDR3 runs to 19 residues. With 1 base clipped from V and 0 bases from J, the junction kept 7 bases outside the gene matches. The CDR3 DNA is TGTGCCAGCAGCTTAGGCCTAGCGGGGGGGCAGAGCTCCTACAATGAGCAGTTCTTC. Protein sequence: CASSLGLAGGQSSYNEQFF.

The gene calls are TRBV3-1 (or the pseudogene TRBV3-2) and TRBJ1-2; 7 bases fit TRBD1. The CDR3 is 17 amino acids. V trimming: 1 base; J trimming: 1 base; junction bases outside the gene matches: 9. CDR1 is LGHDT and CDR2 is YNNKEL in the germline V gene (reference sequence). The chain's CDR3 is CASSQVGRTGINYGYTF. DNA of the CDR3: TGTGCCAGCAGCCAAGTGGGAAGGACAGGAATTAACTATGGCTACACCTTC.

V gene TRBV5-1 combines with J gene TRBJ1-1; D may be TRBD1 (6 bases). Trimming cost V 2 bases and J 4 bases, with 12 bases left between them. The CDR3 totals 14 residues. Germline CDR1 is SGHRS and CDR2 is YFSETQ. CDR3 protein: CASSLSRGATEAFF. In DNA, the CDR3 is TGCGCCAGCAGCTTATCCAGGGGCGCCACTGAAGCTTTCTTT.